Following are 24 T cell receptor beta chains from one sample sequenced in a study of shared clonotypes between healthy human individuals. Profiling relied on immunoSEQ multiplex PCR, and the TCRdb table lists in-frame clones only, not all of them. The sample lists 2 million to 2.5 million clones, under 95% occurring once. The sample was naive CD4+ T cells from PBMCs. The subset was: CD45RA+ positively selected. The source is a man aged 18 to 30 in good health. Some clones in this sample may be carry-over from other donors' samples.

The V call is TRBV19, the J call TRBJ2-3; TRBD1 matches 10 bases. Germline CDR1 and CDR2: LNHDA and SQIVND (reference sequence). V lost 5 bases, J lost 1 base, and 18 bases stayed unmatched. The CDR3 contains 20 residues. CDR3 DNA: TGTGCCAGTAGTCACACCCCTGGACAGGGGGGACAGTCGGGCACAGATACGCAGTATTTT. The encoded protein is CASSHTPGQGGQSGTDTQYF.

The chain has TRBV19 and TRBJ2-5, with 13 bases fitting TRBD2. CDR3 length: 16 residues. In germline, CDR1 is LNHDA, CDR2 SQIVND (reference sequence). The junction had 7 bases not matched to a gene; V was cut back by 4 bases and J by 5 bases. CDR3 in DNA: TGTGCCAGTAGTACCGGACTAGCGGGAGTCCGGGAGACCCAGTACTTC. Translation: CASSTGLAGVRETQYF.

The gene calls are TRBV9 and TRBJ2-7; 10 nucleotides align to TRBD2. The CDR3 is made up of 15 amino acids. Germline lookup yields CDR1 SGDLS and CDR2 YYNGEE. Trimming took 4 bases from V and 1 from J; bases not matched to a gene: 5. The CDR3 region is CASSFGLAESYEQYF. The CDR3 nucleotides are TGTGCCAGCAGCTTCGGACTAGCGGAATCCTACGAGCAGTACTTC.

The V gene is TRBV5-1, the J gene TRBJ2-5; 9 bases map to TRBD1. V lost 7 bases to trimming and J lost 9 bases; unmatched junction nucleotides: 10. The CDR3 has 13 amino acids. Looked up from germline, CDR1 is SGHRS and CDR2 is YFSETQ. The CDR3 DNA reads TGCGCCAGCGCCGGGACAGGGAGTGAGGCCCAGTACTTC. Amino acids: CASAGTGSEAQYF.

This rearrangement joins TRBV29-1 to TRBJ2-7, with 10 bases fitting TRBD2. There are 13 residues in the CDR3. Unmatched junction bases numbered 11, after V lost 8 bases and J lost 7 bases. From germline, CDR1 is SQVTM and CDR2 ANQGSEA. The CDR3, as DNA: TGCAGCACTCGAGCGGGAGGGCTCGGGGAGCAGTACTTC. It encodes CSTRAGGLGEQYF.

The chain combines TRBV25-1 with TRBJ2-2; possible D gene TRBD2, 5 bases. CDR1 is MGHDK and CDR2 is SYGVNS in the germline V gene. The CDR3 spans 15 residues. Trimming cost V 4 bases and J 2 bases, with 11 bases left between them. The CDR3 DNA sequence: TGTGCCAGCAGTGCCTGGACTGTAAACACCGGGGAGCTGTTTTTT. Its protein is CASSAWTVNTGELFF.

The genes are TRBV23-1 and TRBJ1-3; no firm D call. TRBV23-1 is an ORF, and what it does is uncertain. The CDR3 is 12 residues long. The V end lost 10 bases, the J end lost 7 bases, and 14 bases lay between the germline ends. In DNA form, the CDR3 reads TGCGCCAACCTGAGGGTCGCGAACACCATATATTTT. Its protein product is CANLRVANTIYF.

Comments on this clone: Other nucleotide sequences from this sample produce the same CDR3. The gene calls are TRBV9 and TRBJ2-3; the match to TRBD2 covers 11 bases. The V and J ends lost 0 bases and 3 bases, in that order; junction bases with no gene match: 3. From germline, CDR1 is SGDLS and CDR2 YYNGEE. This CDR3 contains 16 residues. The CDR3 nucleotides are TGTGCCAGCAGCGTAGCCCTAGCGGGAGGTACAGATACGCAGTATTTT. Amino acid sequence: CASSVALAGGTDTQYF.

The V gene is TRBV6-6, the J gene TRBJ2-7; tentative D call: TRBD2 (5 bases). The CDR3 consists of 14 residues. Between the trimmed V and J ends, which lost 1 base and 6 bases, there was a span of 13 bases. Germline lookup yields CDR1 MNHNY and CDR2 SVGAGI (reference sequence). The chain's CDR3 is CASSYYGKGSEQYF. CDR3 DNA: TGTGCCAGCAGTTACTACGGGAAAGGGAGCGAGCAGTACTTC.

The chain has TRBV10-1 and TRBJ2-3; 9 bases map to TRBD1. Germline CDR1 reads WNHNN; CDR2 reads SYGVQD (reference sequence). The CDR3 contains 16 residues. Losses at the gene ends were 4 bases for V and 3 bases for J; bases not matched to a gene: 8. The CDR3 coding sequence is TGCGCCAGCAGTGGAATGACAGGGGGGAAGACAGATACGCAGTATTTT. This codes for CASSGMTGGKTDTQYF.

The chain combines TRBV27 with TRBJ1-3, with D possibly TRBD1 on 5 matching bases. The germline V and J ends were trimmed by 6 bases and 0 bases, with 12 bases remaining between them. The CDR3 loop spans 15 amino acids. The germline gives CDR1 MNHEY, CDR2 SMNVEV (reference sequence). The CDR3 loop reads CASRTTGNSGNTIYF. The CDR3 DNA is TGTGCCAGCAGGACAACAGGCAACTCTGGAAACACCATATATTTT.

The chain combines TRBV29-1 with TRBJ2-7, with D perhaps TRBD1 (7 bases). Germline V gene sequence: CDR1 SQVTM, CDR2 ANQGSEA. This CDR3 has 13 amino acids. V was pared by 7 bases and J by 0 bases, with 13 bases between. CDR3 amino acids: CSAGDRDSYEQYF. The CDR3 bases are TGCAGCGCGGGGGACAGAGACTCCTACGAGCAGTACTTC.

The chain couples TRBV5-1 to TRBJ2-7, with 10 bases matching TRBD1. V was clipped by 3 bases and J by 9 bases; unmatched bases: 18. The CDR3 sequence is 17 residues long. CDR1 and CDR2 (germline): SGHRS, YFSETQ. The CDR3 loop is CASSSRVGTGDPLGQYF. CDR3 bases: TGCGCCAGCAGCTCTAGGGTTGGGACAGGGGACCCTTTGGGGCAGTACTTC.

The V and J genes are TRBV4-1 and TRBJ2-1; 8 positions agree with TRBD2. CDR1 and CDR2 (germline): MGHRA, YSYEKL. The CDR3 loop spans 16 amino acids. The trim removed 0 bases at V and 9 bases at J, leaving 10 bases unmatched. CDR3: CASSQDPRAGEGEQFF. Written as DNA, the CDR3 is TGCGCCAGCAGCCAAGATCCAAGAGCGGGAGAGGGTGAGCAGTTCTTC.

Concerning this clone itself: Within the sample, other DNA sequences also encode this same CDR3. This chain links TRBV18 with TRBJ2-1; no clear D. CDR3 length equals 15 residues. With 3 bases removed from V and 0 bases from J, the gap between germline ends came to 9 bases. Per the germline V gene, CDR1 is KGHSH and CDR2 is LQKENI. The CDR3 region has the DNA TGTGCCAGCTCACCCCTGACGAGCTCCTACAATGAGCAGTTCTTC. This codes for CASSPLTSSYNEQFF. Filled out from reference TRBV18 and TRBJ2-1, the complete variable domain reads NAGVMQNPRHLVRRRGQEARLRCSPMKGHSHVYWYRQLPEEGLKFMVYLQKENIIDESGMPKERFSAEFPKEGPSILRIQQVVRGDSAAYFCASSPLTSSYNEQFFGPGTRLTVL.

A word on this clone: In the same sample, other DNA sequences code for this CDR3. The J gene is TRBJ1-2, the V gene TRBV7-9, with no clear D. Trimming stripped 1 base from V and 8 bases from J, with 5 bases between. Germline CDR1 SEHNR, CDR2 FQNEAQ (reference sequence). This CDR3 contains 11 residues. CDR3 coding DNA: TGTGCCAGCAGCTTAGTCGGCGGCTACACCTTC. This codes for CASSLVGGYTF. Supplemented by reference TRBV7-9 and TRBJ1-2, the full variable domain reads DTGVSQNPRHKITKRGQNVTFRCDPISEHNRLYWYRQTLGQGPEFLTYFQNEAQLEKSRLLSDRFSAERPKGSFSTLEIQRTEQGDSAMYLCASSLVGGYTFGSGTRLTVV.

This sequence joins TRBV7-7 and TRBJ2-5; no definite D call. Germline loops: CDR1 SSHAT, CDR2 FNYEAQ (reference sequence). The CDR3 is 15 residues long. With 1 base removed from V and 5 bases from J, the gap between germline ends came to 14 bases. As DNA, the CDR3 is TGTGCCAGCAGCTTAGAGGGTTTTCAGTTCGAGACCCAGTACTTC. The encoded protein is CASSLEGFQFETQYF. The complete variable domain, with remaining parts taken from reference TRBV7-7 and TRBJ2-5, reads GAGVSQSPRYKVTKRGQDVTLRCDPISSHATLYWYQQALGQGPEFLTYFNYEAQPDKSGLPSDRFSAERPEGSISTLTIQRTEQRDSAMYRCASSLEGFQFETQYFGPGTRLLVL.

This chain connects TRBV27 to TRBJ2-1, with 9 nucleotides matching TRBD2. J lost 1 base, V lost 8 bases, and 15 bases had no gene match. Germline values: CDR1 MNHEY, CDR2 SMNVEV (reference sequence). The CDR3 consists of 18 residues. CDR3 loop: CASGPGVAGVPSYNEQFF. CDR3 nucleotides: TGTGCCAGCGGCCCCGGGGTAGCGGGAGTGCCTTCCTACAATGAGCAGTTCTTC.

The chain uses TRBV10-3 and TRBJ2-5, with D maybe TRBD1 (6 bases). There are 13 residues in the CDR3. Trimming removed 7 bases at V and 2 bases at J, with 11 bases between. Germline CDR1 reads ENHRY; CDR2 reads SYGVKD. The CDR3 is CAITGTPQETQYF. The CDR3 DNA reads TGTGCCATCACCGGGACACCGCAAGAGACCCAGTACTTC.

This clone has just a few counts. The rearrangement uses TRBV5-1 and TRBJ1-1; D not certain. The germline CDR1 and CDR2 sequences are SGHRS and YFSETQ. With 0 bases removed from V and 2 bases from J, the gap between germline ends came to 11 bases. There are 15 residues in the CDR3. CDR3 loop: CASSLVGIGNTEAFF. DNA for the CDR3: TGCGCCAGCAGCTTGGTAGGGATTGGAAACACTGAAGCTTTCTTT.

The genes are TRBV30 and TRBJ2-7; 12 nucleotides align to TRBD1. V shed 1 base and J 2 bases; nucleotides not matched to a gene: 3. The V gene's germline CDR1 is GTSNPN and CDR2 SVGIG (reference sequence). The CDR3 sequence is 15 residues long. CDR3 loop: CAWSEGTGGPYEQYF. In DNA form, the CDR3 reads TGTGCCTGGAGTGAAGGGACAGGGGGCCCCTACGAGCAGTACTTC.

This clone was seen just once. This chain uses TRBV11-1 with TRBJ1-1; 7 bases line up with TRBD1. In germline, CDR1 is SGHAT, CDR2 FQDESV (reference sequence). V trimming: 5 bases; J trimming: 8 bases; junction bases outside the gene matches: 14. This CDR3 region has 15 residues. The CDR3, as DNA: TGTGCCAGCAGCAAGGGACAGCTCCTTCGTCCCGAAGCTTTCTTT. Translation: CASSKGQLLRPEAFF.

This sequence joins TRBV5-1 and TRBJ2-3; no clear D gene. Trimming removed 6 bases at V and 3 bases at J, with 14 bases between. CDR1 is SGHRS, CDR2 YFSETQ, per germline. This CDR3 comprises 14 residues. The CDR3 sequence: CASTEASATDTQYF. The CDR3 DNA follows: TGCGCCAGCACTGAGGCCTCAGCGACAGATACGCAGTATTTT.

This clone has just a few counts. This sample includes further DNA sequences coding for the same CDR3. The chain joins TRBV6-4 to TRBJ1-1; the D gene is possibly TRBD1 (6 bases). The germline V gene encodes CDR1 MRHNA and CDR2 SNTAGT. The CDR3 runs 13 residues. Trimming cost V 3 bases and J 4 bases, with 9 bases left between them. This CDR3 reads CASSEQGGTEAFF. The DNA for the CDR3 is TGTGCCAGCAGTGAACAGGGCGGCACTGAAGCTTTCTTT.